Below are 6 T cell receptor beta chains sequenced from a single sample in a study of blood T cells in healthy people across ages. With a J-beta primer mix and a sample-barcoded 5' primer, a second PCR ran 7 to 11 cycles. TCRdb re-derived calls from the 5' RACE reads in MiXCR, one entry per CDR3 protein. Of hundreds of thousands of distinct CDR3 sequences listed, 55% to 75% were seen once; the top ten hold around 22%. Sequenced sample: blood. The receptors originated from a man aged 25 to 40 in good health.

As DNA, the CDR3 is TGCAGTGCTAGCGGGACTAGCGGGAGGACAGATACGCAGTATTTT. This codes for CSASGTSGRTDTQYF. The chain links TRBV20-1 to TRBJ2-3, with 15 positions matching TRBD2. Germline CDR1 is DFQATT and CDR2 is SNEGSKA (reference sequence). The CDR3 runs to 15 residues. J gave up 3 bases and V 3 bases, and 1 base lay outside the gene matches.

This clonotype is a singleton in its sample. The rearrangement uses TRBV4-3 and TRBJ2-3, with TRBD2 identical over 8 bases. The CDR3 has 16 residues. CDR1 is LGHNA, CDR2 YSLEER, per germline. J lost 2 bases, V lost 1 base, and 5 bases had no gene match. Written as DNA, the CDR3 is TGCGCCAGCAGCCAAGGCCCAGCGGGAGCCACAGATACGCAGTATTTT. This codes for CASSQGPAGATDTQYF.

This sequence joins TRBV29-1 and TRBJ2-5; no reliable D call. The V end was cut by 4 bases, the J end by 1 base, with 7 bases between. Germline values: CDR1 SQVTM, CDR2 ANQGSEA. The CDR3 is 12 amino acids. For the CDR3, the DNA is TGCAGCGTTGGGCAGAGCCAAGAGACCCAGTACTTC. This translates into CSVGQSQETQYF.

This clonotype came up once. The chain joins TRBV12-3 or TRBV12-4 to TRBJ2-5; D not resolved. Trimming left V 0 bases short and J 2 bases short, with 10 bases between. CDR3 size: 15 residues. CDR3 residues: CASSLAQGRQETQYF. CDR3 sequence (DNA): TGTGCCAGCAGTTTAGCTCAAGGGCGACAAGAGACCCAGTACTTC.

The chain uses TRBV28 and TRBJ1-5; TRBD1 matches 8 bases. There are 15 residues in the CDR3. The V segment lost 7 bases and the J segment 8 bases; nucleotides outside the gene matches: 13. CDR1 MDHEN and CDR2 SYDVKM come from the germline V gene. The CDR3 coding sequence is TGTGCCAGCATCCCGACCTCAGGGGGCAGAAAGCCCCAGCATTTT. Its protein is CASIPTSGGRKPQHF.

This clonotype was found a few times. The chain carries TRBV20-1 and TRBJ1-1; the D gene is possibly TRBD1 (6 bases). The germline CDR1 and CDR2 sequences are DFQATT and SNEGSKA (reference sequence). The ends were cut back, 6 bases at V and 2 bases at J, with 16 bases in the middle. The CDR3 has 14 amino acids. This CDR3 reads CSAVVRGRNTEAFF. DNA of the CDR3: TGCAGTGCCGTGGTCAGGGGTCGTAACACTGAAGCTTTCTTT.